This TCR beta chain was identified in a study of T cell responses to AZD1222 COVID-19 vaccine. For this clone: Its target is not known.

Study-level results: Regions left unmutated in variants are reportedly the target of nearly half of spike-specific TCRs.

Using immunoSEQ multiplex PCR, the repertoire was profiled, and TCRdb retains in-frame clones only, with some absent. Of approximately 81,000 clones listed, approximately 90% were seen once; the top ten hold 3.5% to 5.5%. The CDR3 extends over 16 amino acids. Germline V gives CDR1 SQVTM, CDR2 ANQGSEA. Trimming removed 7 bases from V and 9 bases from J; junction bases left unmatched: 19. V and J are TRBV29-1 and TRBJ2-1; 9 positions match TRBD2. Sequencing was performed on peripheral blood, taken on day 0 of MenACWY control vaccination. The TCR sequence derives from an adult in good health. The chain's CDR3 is CSAFGGRASSSVEQFF. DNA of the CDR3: TGCAGCGCCTTTGGCGGGAGGGCCTCGTCGTCGGTTGAGCAGTTCTTC.